This is a list of T cell receptor beta chains from one sample in a study of shared clonotypes between healthy human individuals. Sequencing was performed with immunoSEQ multiplex PCR; in TCRdb, only in-frame clones are kept and a portion is missing. The sample yields 2 million to 2.5 million clones, 93% seen once. The sequenced sample was naive CD4+ T cells from PBMCs. The receptors shown here come from a man between 18 and 29 years old in good health. Some clones in this sample may be carry-over from other donors' samples. Both conserved end residues are part of each CDR3. The D gene is left open where the match is weak. For some rows the clone size is stated as once, few or many, or as a class when expanded; others skip it.

cdr3_nt: TGTGCCAGCAGTACCCACAGGGGGCCCGGGGACAATGAGCAGTTCTTC
cdr3_aa: CASSTHRGPGDNEQFF
v_call: TRBV28
j_call: TRBJ2-1
d_call: TRBD1
clone_size: NA

cdr3_nt: TGTGCCAGCAGGATTGGGACAGGGCGCGCGGACGGCTACACCTTC
cdr3_aa: CASRIGTGRADGYTF
v_call: TRBV27
j_call: TRBJ1-2
d_call: TRBD1
clone_size: few

cdr3_nt: TGCGCCAGCAGCAAGGCCGCCTCCTACGAGCAGTACTTC
cdr3_aa: CASSKAASYEQYF
v_call: TRBV5-1
j_call: TRBJ2-7
d_call: NA
clone_size: NA

cdr3_nt: TGCACCAGCAGCCAAGGCCCCACTAGCGGGAGAGCCACCGGGGAGCTGTTTTTT
cdr3_aa: CTSSQGPTSGRATGELFF
v_call: TRBV1
j_call: TRBJ2-2
d_call: NA
clone_size: NA

cdr3_nt: TGTGCCAGCAGCCTTGACAGGGATCCGGATGAGCAGTACTTC
cdr3_aa: CASSLDRDPDEQYF
v_call: TRBV7-8
j_call: TRBJ2-7
d_call: TRBD1
clone_size: NA

cdr3_nt: TGTGCCAGCAGTTTATTACCCGGGAGGCTGAACAATGAGCAGTTCTTC
cdr3_aa: CASSLLPGRLNNEQFF
v_call: TRBV28
j_call: TRBJ2-1
d_call: TRBD2
clone_size: NA

cdr3_nt: TGTGCCAGCAGCCTGGGGGCGGGGCCTCACAATGAGCAGTTCTTC
cdr3_aa: CASSLGAGPHNEQFF
v_call: TRBV9
j_call: TRBJ2-1
d_call: NA
clone_size: once

cdr3_nt: TGTGCCAGCAGTTCATTCCGGGACAACTCTGGAAACACCATATATTTT
cdr3_aa: CASSSFRDNSGNTIYF
v_call: TRBV28
j_call: TRBJ1-3
d_call: NA
clone_size: NA

cdr3_nt: TGTGCCAGCAGCTTACAAGCAGGGGCGCCCACCGGGGAGCTGTTTTTT
cdr3_aa: CASSLQAGAPTGELFF
v_call: TRBV7-9
j_call: TRBJ2-2
d_call: NA
clone_size: NA

cdr3_nt: TGTGCCAGCAGCCCCAGCGGGAACTACGAGCAGTACTTC
cdr3_aa: CASSPSGNYEQYF
v_call: TRBV5-4
j_call: TRBJ2-7
d_call: TRBD2
clone_size: NA

cdr3_nt: TGTGCCAGCAGCGGGAACACAGGAGGGGGCCTACATAACTATGGCTACACCTTC
cdr3_aa: CASSGNTGGGLHNYGYTF
v_call: TRBV9
j_call: TRBJ1-2
d_call: TRBD1
clone_size: once

cdr3_nt: TGCGCCAGCAGCCAAGATGAGCGGGGGGTAGGTAGTCAGCCCCAGCATTTT
cdr3_aa: CASSQDERGVGSQPQHF
v_call: TRBV4-1
j_call: TRBJ1-5
d_call: NA
clone_size: NA

cdr3_nt: TGCGCCAGCAGCTTAGGACAGGACTACTACGAGCAGTACTTC
cdr3_aa: CASSLGQDYYEQYF
v_call: TRBV5-1
j_call: TRBJ2-7
d_call: NA
clone_size: NA

cdr3_nt: TGTGCCAGCAGTCGGGACATCCAAGAGACCCAGTACTTC
cdr3_aa: CASSRDIQETQYF
v_call: TRBV6-5
j_call: TRBJ2-5
d_call: NA
clone_size: NA

cdr3_nt: TGTGCCAGCAGCTTAACGGGACCCTCTGGAAACACCATATATTTT
cdr3_aa: CASSLTGPSGNTIYF
v_call: TRBV13
j_call: TRBJ1-3
d_call: NA
clone_size: NA

cdr3_nt: TGTGCCAGCAGTTCCCCGGGACGGCGGTCCGTCCCGCCAAAACTGTTTTTT
cdr3_aa: CASSSPGRRSVPPKLFF
v_call: TRBV28
j_call: TRBJ1-4
d_call: NA
clone_size: NA

cdr3_nt: TGTGCCAGCAGGTGTGCCGGGACAACTTACCATAGCAATCAGCCCCAGCATTTT
cdr3_aa: CASRCAGTTYHSNQPQHF
v_call: TRBV25-1
j_call: TRBJ1-5
d_call: NA
clone_size: NA

cdr3_nt: TGCGCCAGCAGTGATATCCTAGCGGGATATATTGACAATGAGCAGTTCTTC
cdr3_aa: CASSDILAGYIDNEQFF
v_call: TRBV10-2
j_call: TRBJ2-1
d_call: TRBD2
clone_size: NA

cdr3_nt: TGTGCCAGTAGGGGACAGAGCTCCTACGAGCAGTACTTC
cdr3_aa: CASRGQSSYEQYF
v_call: TRBV19
j_call: TRBJ2-7
d_call: TRBD1
clone_size: NA

cdr3_nt: TGTGCCAGCAGTGAGGGGGCGGGCTATGGCTACACCTTC
cdr3_aa: CASSEGAGYGYTF
v_call: TRBV7-9
j_call: TRBJ1-2
d_call: TRBD1
clone_size: NA

cdr3_nt: TGTGCCAGCAGGGCCTCTAGCGGTTACAATGAGCAGTTCTTC
cdr3_aa: CASRASSGYNEQFF
v_call: TRBV2
j_call: TRBJ2-1
d_call: TRBD2
clone_size: NA

cdr3_nt: TGTGCCAGCAGTTTATTTTCGGCGGGACAGCCCCAGCATTTT
cdr3_aa: CASSLFSAGQPQHF
v_call: TRBV28
j_call: TRBJ1-5
d_call: NA
clone_size: NA

cdr3_nt: TGTGCCAGCAGTGTTGAGGACACATACACTGAAGCTTTCTTT
cdr3_aa: CASSVEDTYTEAFF
v_call: TRBV2
j_call: TRBJ1-1
d_call: NA
clone_size: NA

cdr3_nt: TGTGCCAGCAAAACTAGCGGGAGCGTCATGGGGGAGCAGTACTTC
cdr3_aa: CASKTSGSVMGEQYF
v_call: TRBV28
j_call: TRBJ2-7
d_call: TRBD2
clone_size: NA

cdr3_nt: TGTGCCAGCAGTTTTGGGACGGAGAACTATGGCTACACCTTC
cdr3_aa: CASSFGTENYGYTF
v_call: TRBV6-6
j_call: TRBJ1-2
d_call: NA
clone_size: NA